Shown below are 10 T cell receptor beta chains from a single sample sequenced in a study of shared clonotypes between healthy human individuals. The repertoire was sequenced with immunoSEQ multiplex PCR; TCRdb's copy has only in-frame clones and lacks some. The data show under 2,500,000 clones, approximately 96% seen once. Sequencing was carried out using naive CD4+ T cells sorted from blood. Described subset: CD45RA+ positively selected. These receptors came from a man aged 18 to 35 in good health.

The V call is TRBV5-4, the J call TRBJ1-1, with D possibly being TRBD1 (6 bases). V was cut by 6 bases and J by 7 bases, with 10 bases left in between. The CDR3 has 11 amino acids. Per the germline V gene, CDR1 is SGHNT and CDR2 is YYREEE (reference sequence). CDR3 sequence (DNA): TGTGCCAGCACCCAGGGGCTTGAAGCTTTCTTT. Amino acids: CASTQGLEAFF.

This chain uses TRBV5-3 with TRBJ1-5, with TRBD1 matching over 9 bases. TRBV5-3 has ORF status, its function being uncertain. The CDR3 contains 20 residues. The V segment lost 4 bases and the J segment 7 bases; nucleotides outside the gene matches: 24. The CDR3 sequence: CARSLNSGTGNFAGDQPQHF. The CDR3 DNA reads TGTGCCAGAAGCCTCAACTCCGGGACAGGGAATTTCGCCGGGGACCAGCCCCAGCATTTT.

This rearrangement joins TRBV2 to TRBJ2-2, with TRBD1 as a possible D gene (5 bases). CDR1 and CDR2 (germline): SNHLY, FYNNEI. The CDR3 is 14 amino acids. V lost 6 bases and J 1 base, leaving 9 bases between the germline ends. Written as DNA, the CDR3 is TGTGCCAGCAGGCAGACAGAGAACACCGGGGAGCTGTTTTTT. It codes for CASRQTENTGELFF.

The chain's CDR3 is CASSLATSGSAKTQYF. The CDR3 DNA reads as TGTGCCAGCAGCTTGGCTACTAGCGGGAGTGCGAAGACCCAGTACTTC. The rearrangement links TRBV5-4 to TRBJ2-5; 11 bases fit TRBD2. V lost 0 bases, J lost 6 bases, and 7 bases stayed unmatched. The CDR3 runs to 16 residues. Germline lookup yields CDR1 SGHNT and CDR2 YYREEE (reference sequence).

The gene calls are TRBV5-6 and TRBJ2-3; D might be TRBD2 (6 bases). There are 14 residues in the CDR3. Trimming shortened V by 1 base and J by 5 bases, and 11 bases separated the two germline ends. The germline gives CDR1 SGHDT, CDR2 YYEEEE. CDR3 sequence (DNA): TGTGCCAGCAGCTTGATTCCTAGCGTAGATACGCAGTATTTT. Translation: CASSLIPSVDTQYF.

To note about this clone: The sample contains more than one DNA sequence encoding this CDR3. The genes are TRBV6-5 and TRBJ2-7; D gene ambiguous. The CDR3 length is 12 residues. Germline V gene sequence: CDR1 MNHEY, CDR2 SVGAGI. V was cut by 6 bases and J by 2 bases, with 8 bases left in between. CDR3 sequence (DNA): TGTGCCAGCAGGGACGGTCCCTACGAGCAGTACTTC. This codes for CASRDGPYEQYF.

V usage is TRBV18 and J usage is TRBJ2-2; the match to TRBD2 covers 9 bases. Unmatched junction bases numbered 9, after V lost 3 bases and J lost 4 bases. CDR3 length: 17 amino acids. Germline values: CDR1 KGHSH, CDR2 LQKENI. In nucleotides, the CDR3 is TGTGCCAGCTCACCTAAGGCAGCGGGGGGCTCCACCGGGGAGCTGTTTTTT. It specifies CASSPKAAGGSTGELFF.

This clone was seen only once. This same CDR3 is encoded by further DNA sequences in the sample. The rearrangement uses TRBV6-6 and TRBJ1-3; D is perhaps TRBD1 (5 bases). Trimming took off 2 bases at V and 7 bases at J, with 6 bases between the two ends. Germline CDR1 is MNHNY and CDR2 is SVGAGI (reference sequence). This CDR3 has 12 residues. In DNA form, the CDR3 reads TGTGCCAGCAGTTACGAGGGGAACACCATATATTTT. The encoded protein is CASSYEGNTIYF.

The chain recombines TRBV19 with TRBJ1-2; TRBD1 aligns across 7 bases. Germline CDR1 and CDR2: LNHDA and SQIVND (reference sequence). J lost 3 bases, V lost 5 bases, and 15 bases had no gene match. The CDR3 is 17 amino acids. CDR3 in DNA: TGTGCCAGTAGTTCTGGCAGGGGGACTATTCCCCACTATGGCTACACCTTC. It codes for CASSSGRGTIPHYGYTF.

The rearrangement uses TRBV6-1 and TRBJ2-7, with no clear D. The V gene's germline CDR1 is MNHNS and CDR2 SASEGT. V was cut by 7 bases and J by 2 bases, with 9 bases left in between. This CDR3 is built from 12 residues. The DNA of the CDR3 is TGTGCCAGCAAGACATTAGCCTACGAGCAGTACTTC. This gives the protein CASKTLAYEQYF.